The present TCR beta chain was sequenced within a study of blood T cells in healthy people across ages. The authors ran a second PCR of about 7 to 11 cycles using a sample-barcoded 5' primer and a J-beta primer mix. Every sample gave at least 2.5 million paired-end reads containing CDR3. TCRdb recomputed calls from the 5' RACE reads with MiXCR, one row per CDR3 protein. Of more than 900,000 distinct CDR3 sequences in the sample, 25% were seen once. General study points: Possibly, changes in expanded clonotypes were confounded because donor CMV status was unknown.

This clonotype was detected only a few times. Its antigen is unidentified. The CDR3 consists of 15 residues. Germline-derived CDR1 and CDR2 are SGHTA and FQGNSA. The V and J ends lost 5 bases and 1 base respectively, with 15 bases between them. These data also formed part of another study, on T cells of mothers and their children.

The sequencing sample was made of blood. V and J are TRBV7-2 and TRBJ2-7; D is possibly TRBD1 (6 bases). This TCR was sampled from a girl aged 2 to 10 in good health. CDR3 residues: CASSLWMTGSYEQYF. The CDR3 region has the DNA TGTGCCAGCAGCCTCTGGATGACAGGATCCTACGAGCAGTACTTC.